The next 14 T cell receptor beta chains were all read from a single sample in a study of blood T cell repertoires in COVID-19. Only in-frame clones appear in the TCRdb table, and some are missing; sequencing was by immunoSEQ multiplex PCR. Altogether under 250,000 clones are present, 92% being singletons, with the ten largest covering 0.65% to 0.85%. Input material: peripheral blood. Source of these receptors: a man in his fifties or sixties with COVID-19, enrolled during active disease.

This chain links TRBV5-8 with TRBJ1-3; no definite D call. The germline V and J ends were trimmed by 0 bases and 4 bases, with 8 bases remaining between them. This CDR3 is built from 14 residues. CDR1 is SGHTS and CDR2 is YDEGEE in the germline V gene. The chain's CDR3 is CASSLVRPGNTIYF. CDR3 nucleotides: TGTGCCAGCAGCTTGGTCAGGCCCGGAAACACCATATATTTT.

The chain joins TRBV2 to TRBJ2-2; 7 positions match TRBD1. Unmatched junction bases numbered 5, after V lost 7 bases and J lost 6 bases. The CDR3 consists of 13 residues. Germline lookup yields CDR1 SNHLY and CDR2 FYNNEI. CDR3 sequence: CASMKGGPGELFF. The CDR3 nucleotides are TGTGCCAGCATGAAAGGGGGCCCCGGGGAGCTGTTTTTT.

CDR3 region: CASSLEQGADTQYF. The CDR3 DNA is TGCGCCAGCAGCTTGGAGCAGGGGGCAGATACGCAGTATTTT. The chain combines TRBV5-1 with TRBJ2-3; 7 nucleotides align to TRBD1. CDR1 and CDR2 from the germline V gene are SGHRS and YFSETQ. J was trimmed by 4 bases and V by 0 bases; bases with no gene match: 2. There are 14 residues in the CDR3.

This clone was recorded a few times. V usage is TRBV6-5 and J usage is TRBJ2-7; TRBD1 aligns across 7 bases. The CDR3 length is 14 residues. With V trimmed by 6 bases and J by 4 bases, 9 bases remained unmatched. Germline lookup yields CDR1 MNHEY and CDR2 SVGAGI. The CDR3 coding sequence is TGTGCCAGCAGCCCAGGGACAGCTATTTACGAGCAGTACTTC. Translated: CASSPGTAIYEQYF.

The chain uses TRBV5-1 and TRBJ2-5, with TRBD1 as a possible D gene (5 bases). The CDR3 is 15 amino acids. Germline CDR1 is SGHRS and CDR2 is YFSETQ. Deletions cut 0 bases from V and 2 bases from J, with 11 bases between. CDR3 DNA sequence: TGCGCCAGCAGCTTGGCTGGGGCAGCGCAAGAGACCCAGTACTTC. Protein: CASSLAGAAQETQYF.

The chain has TRBV6-2 or TRBV6-3 and TRBJ1-5, with D possibly matching TRBD1 (6 bases). Germline V CDR1 and CDR2: MNHEY, SVGEGT. V lost 6 bases and J lost 2, with 14 bases in between. The CDR3 consists of 15 residues. Here the CDR3 reads CASSPGQIRNQPQHF. Written as DNA, the CDR3 is TGTGCCAGCAGCCCTGGACAGATACGCAATCAGCCCCAGCATTTT.

The chain carries TRBV5-1 and TRBJ1-6; 8 bases agree with TRBD1. The CDR3 runs to 14 residues. Germline trimming cut 4 bases from V and 6 bases from J; bases unmatched to any gene: 3. Germline V gene sequence: CDR1 SGHRS, CDR2 YFSETQ. This chain's CDR3 is CASSPDRANSPLHF. DNA for the CDR3: TGCGCCAGCAGCCCGGACAGGGCTAATTCACCCCTCCACTTT.

This chain joins TRBV18 and TRBJ2-2; 10 positions match TRBD1. Germline values: CDR1 KGHSH, CDR2 LQKENI. The CDR3 length is 15 residues. The J segment lost 4 bases and the V segment lost 3 bases, leaving 2 bases of the junction unmatched. The CDR3 protein is CASSPDRGRTGELFF. The DNA of the CDR3 is TGTGCCAGCTCACCTGACAGGGGGCGCACCGGGGAGCTGTTTTTT.

The CDR3 DNA sequence: TGTGCCAGCAGCTTAGCGCGTTCTAGCGGGAGGGAAAACATTCAGTACTTC. Translating gives CASSLARSSGRENIQYF. V usage is TRBV7-2 and J usage is TRBJ2-4; 12 bases agree with TRBD2. The CDR3 totals 17 residues. Germline V gene sequence: CDR1 SGHTA, CDR2 FQGNSA. The trim removed 0 bases at V and 5 bases at J, leaving 5 bases unmatched.

The chain is built from TRBV13 and TRBJ1-1, with D possibly TRBD1 on 6 matching bases. The V gene's germline CDR1 is PRHDT and CDR2 FYEKMQ (reference sequence). The CDR3 covers 12 residues. V was clipped by 1 base and J by 10 bases, with 10 bases between them. The CDR3 DNA follows: TGTGCCAGCAGCTTAGAGGGGGTATCAGCTTTCTTT. It is translated as CASSLEGVSAFF.

This clone was recorded once. This sequence joins TRBV28 and TRBJ1-2; D gene uncertain. The CDR3 sequence is 14 residues long. V was shortened by 2 bases and J by 6 bases, with 13 bases between the two germline ends. Germline assignment: CDR1 MDHEN and CDR2 SYDVKM. The CDR3 DNA follows: TGTGCCAGCAGTTTAGGTCGTTCGGGGAATGGCTACACCTTC. Encoded protein: CASSLGRSGNGYTF.

The chain combines TRBV28 with TRBJ1-3; possible D gene TRBD1, 6 bases. Trimming left V 10 bases short and J 2 bases short, with 30 bases between. Germline CDR1 reads MDHEN; CDR2 reads SYDVKM. The CDR3 has 19 residues. The chain's CDR3 is CATMPGGGGWYKAGNTIYF. CDR3 bases: TGTGCCACAATGCCCGGGGGCGGGGGGTGGTATAAGGCTGGAAACACCATATATTTT. The full variable domain, in which reference TRBV28 and TRBJ1-3 provide the parts outside the CDR3, is DVKVTQSSRYLVKRTGEKVFLECVQDMDHENMFWYRQDPGLGLRLIYFSYDVKMKEKGDIPEGYSVSREKKERFSLILESASTNQTSMYLCATMPGGGGWYKAGNTIYFGEGSWLTVV.

The rearrangement joins TRBV28 to TRBJ2-7; 9 nucleotides match TRBD2. The CDR3 is made up of 17 amino acids. Trimming removed 4 bases from V and 6 bases from J; junction bases left unmatched: 16. CDR1 is MDHEN and CDR2 is SYDVKM in the germline V gene. The CDR3 coding sequence is TGTGCCAGCAGTTCCCTCGGGGTGGCTAGCGGGAAAATCGAGCAGTACTTC. This codes for CASSSLGVASGKIEQYF.

The chain links TRBV28 to TRBJ1-5; 7 bases map to TRBD1. V shed 5 bases and J 5 bases; nucleotides not matched to a gene: 0. CDR1 MDHEN and CDR2 SYDVKM come from the germline V gene. The CDR3 sequence is 12 residues long. CDR3 region: CASSGQDQPQHF. Here the CDR3 DNA reads TGTGCCAGCAGTGGACAGGATCAGCCCCAGCATTTT.